This entry lists 31 T cell receptor beta chains sequenced from one sample in a study of T cell responses to AZD1222 COVID-19 vaccine. The data were produced by immunoSEQ multiplex PCR, yet TCRdb's version contains in-frame clones alone and is incomplete. The top ten hold 34% of the sample, which has around 25,000 clones, roughly 87% seen once. The source material was peripheral blood, sampled 28 days after the second AZD1222 dose. The receptors come from an adult who received the AZD1222 COVID-19 vaccine.

V and J are TRBV5-1 and TRBJ2-1; TRBD1 aligns across 8 bases. The V segment lost 9 bases and the J segment 8 bases; nucleotides outside the gene matches: 13. The CDR3 is 14 residues long. CDR1 is SGHRS and CDR2 is YFSETQ in the germline V gene. The CDR3 DNA is TGCGCCACCCGTGTAGCAGGGGGCATCGATGAGCAGTTCTTC. Translated, it gives CATRVAGGIDEQFF.

The rearrangement uses TRBV28 and TRBJ2-5; D not certain. Germline values: CDR1 MDHEN, CDR2 SYDVKM. V lost 5 bases and J lost 2, with 9 bases in between. The CDR3 contains 13 residues. Written as DNA, the CDR3 is TGTGCCAGCAGTCCCGGGTTACAAGAGACCCAGTACTTC. Translated: CASSPGLQETQYF. Full variable domain (missing parts from reference TRBV28 and TRBJ2-5): DVKVTQSSRYLVKRTGEKVFLECVQDMDHENMFWYRQDPGLGLRLIYFSYDVKMKEKGDIPEGYSVSREKKERFSLILESASTNQTSMYLCASSPGLQETQYFGPGTRLLVL.

This clone is a singleton in its sample. The chain carries TRBV19 and TRBJ2-3; D is unclear. CDR3 length: 11 amino acids. Germline assignment: CDR1 LNHDA and CDR2 SQIVND (reference sequence). Trimming left V 6 bases short and J 8 bases short, with 9 bases between. The CDR3 here is CASRTLGTQYF. CDR3 nucleotide sequence: TGTGCCAGTAGGACTTTAGGTACGCAGTATTTT.

The CDR3 here is CASTRTGRYEQYF. CDR3 nucleotides: TGCGCCAGCACCCGGACAGGGAGGTACGAGCAGTACTTC. The rearrangement links TRBV5-1 to TRBJ2-7; 8 nucleotides agree with TRBD1. CDR1 SGHRS and CDR2 YFSETQ come from the germline V gene. After removal of 6 bases from V and 4 bases from J, the junction contained 6 bases not matched to a gene. The CDR3 totals 13 residues.

The rearrangement joins TRBV6-2 or TRBV6-3 to TRBJ1-2; D not certain. CDR1 is MNHEY and CDR2 is SVGEGT in the germline V gene. V lost 3 bases and J lost 4, with 6 bases in between. This CDR3 has 12 amino acids. The CDR3 DNA follows: TGTGCCAGCAGTTATAGTATCTATGGCTACACCTTC. Encoded protein: CASSYSIYGYTF.

The chain couples TRBV19 to TRBJ2-4, with D tentatively TRBD2 (5 bases). V dropped 4 bases and J dropped 1 base, with 11 bases sitting between them. The CDR3 loop spans 15 amino acids. Germline CDR1 LNHDA, CDR2 SQIVND (reference sequence). CDR3 amino acids: CASSTSGMAKNIQYF. The DNA of the CDR3 is TGTGCCAGTAGTACCTCGGGGATGGCCAAAAACATTCAGTACTTC.

The chain links TRBV5-1 to TRBJ2-7; D tentatively fits TRBD1 or TRBD2 (5 bases each). CDR3 length: 15 residues. Trimming removed 3 bases at V and 2 bases at J, with 15 bases between. CDR1 SGHRS and CDR2 YFSETQ come from the germline V gene. DNA for the CDR3: TGCGCCAGCAGCTGGGGACGGGTCCGAACCTACGAGCAGTACTTC. This encodes CASSWGRVRTYEQYF. Full variable domain (rest looked up from reference TRBV5-1 and TRBJ2-7): KAGVTQTPRYLIKTRGQQVTLSCSPISGHRSVSWYQQTPGQGLQFLFEYFSETQRNKGNFPGRFSGRQFSNSRSEMNVSTLELGDSALYLCASSWGRVRTYEQYFGPGTRLTVT.

The chain recombines TRBV20-1 with TRBJ1-5; D unclear. CDR1 is DFQATT, CDR2 SNEGSKA, per germline (reference sequence). Trimming left V 8 bases short and J 7 bases short, with 9 bases between. The CDR3 has 10 amino acids. The CDR3 nucleotides are TGCAGTCCCGAAGGGCAGCCCCAGCATTTT. Amino acids: CSPEGQPQHF.

This sequence joins TRBV6-4 and TRBJ1-2; D is ambiguous. The V end lost 2 bases, the J end lost 7 bases, and 11 bases lay between the germline ends. Germline values: CDR1 MRHNA, CDR2 SNTAGT. The CDR3 loop spans 13 amino acids. The CDR3, as DNA: TGTGCCAGCAGTGACACGGACTCTGGTGGCTACACCTTC. It specifies CASSDTDSGGYTF.

V is TRBV2 and J is TRBJ2-3; 9 bases are shared with TRBD1. V lost 4 bases to trimming and J lost 0 bases; unmatched junction nucleotides: 5. CDR1 is SNHLY, CDR2 FYNNEI, per germline. The CDR3 is 16 residues long. DNA for the CDR3: TGTGCCAGCAGTGGCCCGACAGGGGGTAGCACAGATACGCAGTATTTT. This codes for CASSGPTGGSTDTQYF.

The chain links TRBV5-1 to TRBJ2-7; 8 bases fit TRBD2. V was pared by 3 bases and J by 3 bases, with 5 bases of the junction left unmatched. Germline values: CDR1 SGHRS, CDR2 YFSETQ. The CDR3 length is 14 residues. This chain's CDR3 is CASSSIAGLYEQYF. The CDR3 DNA reads as TGCGCCAGCAGCTCGATAGCGGGACTCTACGAGCAGTACTTC.

The chain couples TRBV4-2 to TRBJ2-1; D tentatively fits TRBD1 or TRBD2 (6 bases each). CDR1 is LGHNA, CDR2 YNFKEQ, per germline. The CDR3 consists of 17 residues. V gave up 3 bases and J gave up 8 bases, with 23 bases separating them. CDR3 bases: TGTGCCAGCAGCCACTTACTAGCTGCCCCACAGGGCGATGAGCAGTTCTTC. The encoded protein is CASSHLLAAPQGDEQFF.

This chain links TRBV6-5 with TRBJ2-5; D is perhaps TRBD1 or TRBD2 (5 bases each). CDR1 and CDR2 from the germline V gene are MNHEY and SVGAGI. Trimming took off 10 bases at V and 4 bases at J, with 22 bases between the two ends. CDR3 length: 15 amino acids. The CDR3 sequence: CATSSTGTRGETQYF. The CDR3 DNA sequence: TGTGCCACCAGCAGCACCGGGACCCGGGGAGAGACCCAGTACTTC.

The chain joins TRBV6-2 or TRBV6-3 to TRBJ2-1; 10 bases map to TRBD2. The CDR3 spans 17 residues. V was clipped by 2 bases and J by 3 bases; unmatched bases: 7. Germline CDR1 reads MNHEY; CDR2 reads SVGEGT. CDR3 bases: TGTGCCAGCAGTTACCATATTAGCGGGAGGCACTACAATGAGCAGTTCTTC. This sequence encodes CASSYHISGRHYNEQFF.

The table lists this clone with a few counts. The chain is built from TRBV6-4 and TRBJ1-1; 9 bases fit TRBD1. The J segment lost 7 bases and the V segment lost 5 bases, leaving 5 bases of the junction unmatched. Germline CDR1 is MRHNA and CDR2 is SNTAGT. This CDR3 has 13 residues. The CDR3 coding sequence is TGTGCCAGCAGTCGGACAGGGGAAGATGAAGCTTTCTTT. Protein: CASSRTGEDEAFF.

This chain joins TRBV7-2 and TRBJ2-7; possibly TRBD2 for D (6 bases). Germline CDR1 and CDR2: SGHTA and FQGNSA. V was trimmed by 2 bases and J by 0 bases, leaving 8 bases between them. The length of the CDR3 is 14 residues. The CDR3 is CASSLSGYSYEQYF. The CDR3 bases are TGTGCCAGCAGCTTAAGCGGGTACTCCTACGAGCAGTACTTC.

The chain employs TRBV24-1 and TRBJ2-1; TRBD2 aligns across 12 bases. With V trimmed by 9 bases and J by 5 bases, 4 bases remained unmatched. The CDR3 consists of 14 residues. From germline, CDR1 is KGHDR and CDR2 SFDVKD. The CDR3 bases are TGTGCCACCCGGACTAGCGGGACAGACAATGAGCAGTTCTTC. As protein: CATRTSGTDNEQFF.

V and J are TRBV15 and TRBJ2-7; D is unclear. The CDR3 totals 15 residues. Between the trimmed V and J ends, which lost 0 bases and 5 bases, there was a span of 14 bases. Germline CDR1 is LNHNV and CDR2 is YYDKDF (reference sequence). The CDR3 reads CATSRDLGDLDEQYF. CDR3 DNA: TGTGCCACCAGCAGAGATCTGGGCGACCTGGACGAGCAGTACTTC.

This clone was seen a few times. This sequence joins TRBV19 and TRBJ2-5; no reliable D call. V gave up 6 bases and J gave up 5 bases, with 13 bases separating them. This CDR3 contains 13 residues. Germline values: CDR1 LNHDA, CDR2 SQIVND (reference sequence). The CDR3 nucleotides read TGTGCCAGTAGAAACAAGGCGCGGGAGACCCAGTACTTC. Translated: CASRNKARETQYF.

This chain joins TRBV27 and TRBJ2-3, with D maybe TRBD1 (5 bases). Germline CDR1 and CDR2: MNHEY and SMNVEV (reference sequence). The CDR3 loop spans 15 amino acids. Trimming cost V 5 bases and J 2 bases, with 14 bases left between them. In nucleotides, the CDR3 is TGTGCCAGCAGTGCGACAGATACCCACACAGATACGCAGTATTTT. Protein sequence: CASSATDTHTDTQYF.

The gene calls are TRBV2 and TRBJ1-1, with 10 positions matching TRBD1. CDR1 and CDR2 from the germline V gene are SNHLY and FYNNEI. Trimming removed 9 bases from V and 3 bases from J; junction bases left unmatched: 7. This CDR3 region has 14 residues. The CDR3 here is CARVDRGDHTEAFF. CDR3 sequence (DNA): TGTGCCAGGGTGGACAGGGGGGATCACACTGAAGCTTTCTTT.

The chain is built from TRBV7-6 and TRBJ2-1; 9 bases align to TRBD2. CDR1 is SGHVS, CDR2 FNYEAQ, per germline. V trimming: 5 bases; J trimming: 4 bases; junction bases outside the gene matches: 9. CDR3 length: 16 residues. The CDR3 loop is CASSQNPAGGYNEQFF. The CDR3 nucleotides are TGTGCCAGCAGCCAAAACCCAGCGGGAGGTTACAATGAGCAGTTCTTC.

A word on this clone: One junction end disagrees with the germline gene, perhaps due to a read error. The V gene is TRBV28, the J gene TRBJ2-5, with a tentative D call TRBD2 (6 bases). The CDR3 has 14 residues. Germline V gene data show CDR1 as MDHEN and CDR2 as SYDVKM. The CDR3 DNA sequence: TGTGCCAGCAGTAGGGTTGGCACTAGCCGGTCTGCAGACTTC. Protein sequence: CASSRVGTSRSADF. Based on the CDR3 plus reference TRBV28 and TRBJ2-5, the full variable domain is DVKVTQSSRYLVKRTGEKVFLECVQDMDHENMFWYRQDPGLGLRLIYFSYDVKMKEKGDIPEGYSVSREKKERFSLILESASTNQTSMYLCASSRVGTSRSADFGPGTRLLVL.

The chain couples TRBV10-3 to TRBJ1-5; TRBD1 matches 9 bases. The junction had 6 bases not matched to a gene; V was cut back by 5 bases and J by 7 bases. The CDR3 is 14 amino acids. CDR1 is ENHRY and CDR2 is SYGVKD in the germline V gene. CDR3 DNA sequence: TGTGCCATCAGTCCGGGACAGGGCCAGCAGCCCCAGCATTTT. Translating gives CAISPGQGQQPQHF.

This chain joins TRBV28 and TRBJ2-3; 10 positions match TRBD1. The CDR3 length is 14 residues. V was clipped by 6 bases and J by 3 bases; unmatched bases: 3. Germline CDR1 is MDHEN and CDR2 is SYDVKM. The DNA for the CDR3 is TGTGCCAGCAGGAGGGACAGGGGTACAGATACGCAGTATTTT. This gives the protein CASRRDRGTDTQYF.

V usage is TRBV6-5 and J usage is TRBJ2-2, with TRBD2 matching 10 bases. The CDR3 extends over 14 amino acids. V dropped 6 bases and J dropped 6; count of bases not matched to a gene: 4. Germline values: CDR1 MNHEY, CDR2 SVGAGI. The CDR3 loop is CASSTLAGAGELFF. DNA for the CDR3: TGTGCCAGCAGCACGCTAGCGGGAGCCGGGGAGCTGTTTTTT.

In this sample, this clone turned up a few times. The J gene is TRBJ1-2, the V gene TRBV2; a weak D match, TRBD1 (6 bases). The CDR3 runs to 13 residues. Per the germline V gene, CDR1 is SNHLY and CDR2 is FYNNEI. Trimming removed 2 bases at V and 3 bases at J, with 7 bases between. The CDR3 protein is CASSERTDYGYTF. Written as DNA, the CDR3 is TGTGCCAGCAGTGAAAGGACAGACTATGGCTACACCTTC.

The chain couples TRBV7-6 to TRBJ2-7; TRBD2 matches 9 bases. The CDR3 runs 12 residues. Germline assignment: CDR1 SGHVS and CDR2 FNYEAQ. V shed 7 bases, J shed 6 bases, and the junction held 4 bases outside the gene matches. In nucleotides, the CDR3 is TGTGCCAGCAAGACACTAGCGGGCGAGCAGTACTTC. Protein sequence: CASKTLAGEQYF.

The rearrangement links TRBV12-3 or TRBV12-4 to TRBJ2-3; perhaps TRBD2 as D (5 bases). The CDR3 loop spans 12 amino acids. Trimming removed 1 base from V and 6 bases from J, with 5 bases in between. CDR3 bases: TGTGCCAGCAGTTTAGGCGGGGATACGCAGTATTTT. It specifies CASSLGGDTQYF.

Written as DNA, the CDR3 is TGCGCCAGCAGCGACCCGGGACTTGTAGCTAATGAAAAACTGTTTTTT. It encodes CASSDPGLVANEKLFF. This chain links TRBV5-1 with TRBJ1-4, with D possibly TRBD1 on 5 matching bases. Trimming shortened V by 4 bases and J by 3 bases, and 16 bases separated the two germline ends. Germline V CDR1 and CDR2: SGHRS, YFSETQ. CDR3 length: 16 residues. The full variable domain, in which reference TRBV5-1 and TRBJ1-4 provide the parts outside the CDR3, is KAGVTQTPRYLIKTRGQQVTLSCSPISGHRSVSWYQQTPGQGLQFLFEYFSETQRNKGNFPGRFSGRQFSNSRSEMNVSTLELGDSALYLCASSDPGLVANEKLFFGSGTQLSVL.

The chain combines TRBV19 with TRBJ1-2, with D maybe TRBD1 (5 bases). Germline assignment: CDR1 LNHDA and CDR2 SQIVND (reference sequence). The CDR3 is 11 amino acids. Trimming left V 6 bases short and J 5 bases short, with 7 bases between. CDR3 sequence: CASRGPYGYTF. CDR3 DNA: TGTGCCAGTAGGGGGCCATATGGCTACACCTTC.